Listed here is a single TCR beta chain. Its antigen remains undetermined. It has no much larger one-base neighbor in the sample; base qualities were not kept. This specimen belongs to a study of control samples from healthy donors and cancer patients (dated by TCRdb to 2020 to 2021). Libraries were constructed by the immunoSEQ multiplex PCR assay. TCRdb took over this immuneACCESS table, retaining in-frame rearrangements with V and J assigned. Such tables are incomplete; in checked studies, under half of the missing clones stem from an unresolved V gene, and the remainder is unexplained. The sample profile shows approximately 220,000 clones; about 95% of them were found once. Approximately 1.5% of the sample is taken by the ten largest. CDR1 and CDR2, looked up from the germline V gene, are MDHEN and SYDVKM. The germline V and J ends show losses of 5 bases and 7 bases respectively, and no gene match explains 16 bases of the junction. The CDR3 goes from the cysteine to the phenylalanine over 16 residues. Only the CDR3 DNA is retained, 48 bases long and in frame from the first base.

This chain joins TRBV28 to TRBJ2-7; 8 junctional bases match TRBD1. This TCR came from a man between 50 and 59 years old in good health. Sample: blood. The bases read TGTGCCAGCAGTGCCACCCCCGGGACAGGCTTAGGAGAGCAGTACTTC. The translation is CASSATPGTGLGEQYF. When the CDR3 is completed using the reference TRBV28 and TRBJ2-7 genes on either side, the full variable domain is DVKVTQSSRYLVKRTGEKVFLECVQDMDHENMFWYRQDPGLGLRLIYFSYDVKMKEKGDIPEGYSVSREKKERFSLILESASTNQTSMYLCASSATPGTGLGEQYFGPGTRLTVT.